The T cell receptor beta chain described here comes from a study of blood T cell repertoires in COVID-19. Study-level background: The origin of the acute and convalescent COVID-19 samples was the United States, Italy and Spain.

Libraries were prepared by immunoSEQ multiplex PCR; TCRdb keeps only in-frame clonotypes and omits some of them. This table has 230,000 or so clones, 80% to 90% appearing once. The clonotype comes from a middle-aged man who had recovered from COVID-19. The sequenced sample consisted of peripheral blood.

CDR3 amino acids: CASSPRGGGLGNTIYF. Here the CDR3 DNA reads TGTGCCAGCAGTCCTAGGGGGGGTGGACTTGGAAACACCATATATTTT. The rearrangement joins TRBV28 to TRBJ1-3; TRBD1 is a possible D gene (6 bases). The germline V gene has CDR1 MDHEN and CDR2 SYDVKM. The CDR3 sequence is 16 residues long. Between the trimmed V and J ends, which lost 5 bases and 3 bases, there was a span of 17 bases.